This TCR beta chain was identified during a study of molecular identifiers for immune sequencing clone quantification. About the research overall: In replicates, RNA from about 20,000 or 100,000 naive CD8 cells was split five ways, four sequenced.

The ends were cut back, 7 bases at V and 5 bases at J, with 15 bases in the middle. Germline CDR1 is ENHRY and CDR2 is SYGVKD. This CDR3 is built from 13 residues. One entry per CDR3 protein, called by TCRdb with MiXCR from the PCR reads. This repertoire shows a few hundred thousand distinct CDR3 sequences, over 20% found once; its top ten account for approximately 0.74%. The sample comprised naive CD8+ T cells from blood, with Jurkat cell RNA spiked in. Regarding subset: FACS-sorted CD8+CD4-CCR7+CD45RA+ naive T cells. The source is a human donor in good health. Some libraries in this study had Jurkat cell RNA spiked in. This chain links TRBV10-3 with TRBJ2-7, with D maybe TRBD1 (6 bases). In DNA form, the CDR3 reads TGTGCCATCATGCCGGGACATAGTGACGAGCAGTACTTC. Encoded protein: CAIMPGHSDEQYF.